The 3 T cell receptor beta chains presented below share a single source sample, sequenced in a study of T cells in Graves' hyperthyroidism and ophthalmopathy (dated by TCRdb to about 2019). The library was prepared using multiplex PCR. Reads for this sample came from an Illumina HiSeq 2000. The TCR beta CDR3 regions were amplified from RNA transcripts. A first-round RT-PCR of the TCR CDR3 used the HTBI primer set with the Qiagen OneStep RT-PCR kit. Clones were called with MiXCR by TCRdb after fastp trimmed the public reads at Q25, and only in-frame beta chains were retained. All rows with the same CDR3 protein become a single entry with the most common DNA and genes. In all, the sample holds 450,000 to 650,000 distinct CDR3 sequences, and roughly 20% of those were seen once. Clones ranked in the top ten supply 26% of the sample. Sequencing used blood. The receptors were sampled from a man aged 18 to 29 with Graves' hyperthyroidism.

The chain carries TRBV12-3 or TRBV12-4 and TRBJ1-5; maybe TRBD1 (6 bases). CDR3 size: 12 residues. V was cut by 6 bases and J by 15 bases, with 18 bases left in between. The CDR3 spells CASRAPGTPWHF. The CDR3 nucleotides are TGTGCCAGCAGAGCGCCCGGGACACCCTGGCATTTT.

This clonotype occurred many times. The gene calls are TRBV28 and TRBJ1-5; D is uncertain. This CDR3 is 11 amino acids long. CDR1 and CDR2 from the germline V gene are MDHEN and SYDVKM. The germline V and J ends were trimmed by 1 base and 9 bases, with 4 bases remaining between them. The CDR3 is CASSLSPPQHF. In DNA, the CDR3 is TGTGCCAGCAGTTTATCACCGCCCCAGCATTTT. Complete variable domain (other parts from reference TRBV28 and TRBJ1-5): DVKVTQSSRYLVKRTGEKVFLECVQDMDHENMFWYRQDPGLGLRLIYFSYDVKMKEKGDIPEGYSVSREKKERFSLILESASTNQTSMYLCASSLSPPQHFGDGTRLSIL.

This clonotype was recorded a few times. The chain carries TRBV6-1 and TRBJ2-7, with 7 nucleotides matching TRBD1. The CDR3 length is 14 residues. J gave up 4 bases and V 5 bases, and 8 bases lay outside the gene matches. The germline V gene encodes CDR1 MNHNS and CDR2 SASEGT. This CDR3 is CASSPNRGRYEQYF. CDR3 nucleotide sequence: TGTGCCAGCAGTCCAAACAGGGGACGTTACGAGCAGTACTTC.